In its sample, the clone carrying this TCR beta chain was seen a few times. Its antigen is still unknown. TCRdb re-called the reads through MiXCR, storing one row per CDR3 protein. The sample shows about 890,000 distinct CDR3 sequences, approximately 31% of them seen only once. The data are from a study of T cell repertoires in cytomegalovirus infection. Overall study context: Selected CMV epitopes included recently identified HLA-C-restricted ones as well as well-studied HLA-B-restricted ones.

The receptor's source is a human donor in good health (CMV status not recorded). Some clones in this sample may be carry-over from other donors' samples. The sample consisted of cultured CD8+ T cells from PBMCs, taken from culture after CMV antigen stimulation.

CDR3 in amino acids: CASSGRTNTEAFF. The DNA of the CDR3 is TGTGCCAGCAGTGGACGTACGAACACTGAAGCTTTCTTT. This rearrangement joins TRBV25-1 to TRBJ1-1; no definite D call. The CDR3 is 13 residues long. The V end was cut by 4 bases, the J end by 1 base, with 7 bases between. Germline V gene lookup returns CDR1 MGHDK and CDR2 SYGVNS.